A single sample is the source of the 28 T cell receptor beta chains below, sequenced in a study of OX40 agonist ivuxolimab in advanced cancers. The protocol was immunoSEQ multiplex PCR, while the TCRdb copy is restricted to in-frame clones and leaves out a portion. The sample consists of about 89,000 clones, roughly 84% of them appearing once. The sample was CD4+ or CD8+ T cells sorted from blood, taken in a trial of the OX40 agonist ivuxolimab. The receptors derive from an adult with an advanced solid tumor such as melanoma, head and neck, liver or kidney cancer.

The V call is TRBV7-2, the J call TRBJ1-1, with TRBD1 matching 7 bases. Germline assignment: CDR1 SGHTA and CDR2 FQGNSA. This CDR3 spans 14 amino acids. The V gene end was trimmed by 5 bases and the J gene end by 6 bases; junction bases not matched to a gene: 9. In DNA, the CDR3 is TGTGCCAGCAGCCGACCGACAGGGAGGGCTGAAGCTTTCTTT. Residues: CASSRPTGRAEAFF.

V is TRBV10-3 and J is TRBJ1-1; D is perhaps TRBD1 (6 bases). Germline V gene data show CDR1 as ENHRY and CDR2 as SYGVKD. Trimming took off 5 bases at V and 1 base at J, with 11 bases between the two ends. This CDR3 spans 14 amino acids. CDR3 nucleotide sequence: TGTGCCATCAGTTCCGGGACATCGAACACTGAAGCTTTCTTT. Translation: CAISSGTSNTEAFF.

The J gene is TRBJ1-4, the V gene TRBV11-2, with a possible D match to TRBD1 (5 bases). Germline CDR1 SGHAT, CDR2 FQNNGV. V was trimmed by 0 bases and J by 8 bases, leaving 19 bases between them. CDR3 length: 17 residues. CDR3 loop: CASSLDLQGTGGEKLFF. The CDR3 DNA reads as TGTGCCAGCAGCTTAGATCTGCAAGGGACGGGGGGAGAAAAACTGTTTTTT.

The chain recombines TRBV7-2 with TRBJ2-7; tentatively, D is TRBD2 (6 bases). The V end lost 3 bases, the J end lost 0 bases, and 6 bases lay between the germline ends. Germline V gene sequence: CDR1 SGHTA, CDR2 FQGNSA. This CDR3 spans 13 amino acids. CDR3 bases: TGTGCCAGCAGCTTCGGGAGCTCCTACGAGCAGTACTTC. Translating it yields CASSFGSSYEQYF.

The sample holds one count of this clone. This chain connects TRBV6-1 to TRBJ2-7, with D uncertain. Deletions cut 1 base from V and 7 bases from J, with 14 bases between. Looked up from germline, CDR1 is MNHNS and CDR2 is SASEGT. This CDR3 has 14 amino acids. CDR3 sequence (DNA): TGTGCCAGCAGTGAAGTCGGCGTACGCGATGAGCAGTACTTC. Protein product: CASSEVGVRDEQYF.

J is TRBJ1-3 and V is TRBV27; 7 positions agree with TRBD1. After removal of 0 bases from V and 6 bases from J, the junction contained 8 bases not matched to a gene. CDR3 length equals 16 residues. Per the germline V gene, CDR1 is MNHEY and CDR2 is SMNVEV (reference sequence). CDR3 sequence (DNA): TGTGCCAGCAGTTTATCGATGAGGGGGCCTACAAACACCATATATTTT. Amino acid sequence: CASSLSMRGPTNTIYF.

The CDR3 loop reads CASRSSYYEQYF. In DNA, the CDR3 is TGCGCCAGCAGGTCTAGTTACTACGAGCAGTACTTC. The rearrangement links TRBV5-1 to TRBJ2-7; D remains unclear. Between the trimmed V and J ends, which lost 5 bases and 3 bases, there was a span of 9 bases. The CDR3 runs 12 residues. In germline, CDR1 is SGHRS, CDR2 YFSETQ.

The rearrangement uses TRBV5-4 and TRBJ2-7; D possibly corresponds to TRBD2 (6 bases). In germline, CDR1 is SGHNT, CDR2 YYREEE (reference sequence). V was cut by 4 bases and J by 1 base, with 18 bases left in between. The CDR3 extends over 16 amino acids. The CDR3 protein is CASSEGGTRASYEQYF. In DNA form, the CDR3 reads TGTGCCAGCAGCGAAGGCGGGACCCGCGCATCCTACGAGCAGTACTTC.

The chain couples TRBV27 to TRBJ1-4; a possible D gene is TRBD1 (6 bases). V gave up 5 bases and J gave up 3 bases, with 13 bases separating them. Germline V gene lookup returns CDR1 MNHEY and CDR2 SMNVEV (reference sequence). CDR3 length: 15 amino acids. The CDR3 nucleotides read TGTGCCAGCAGTAAGGGGGTTTCTTCTAATGAAAAACTGTTTTTT. It specifies CASSKGVSSNEKLFF. Together with reference TRBV27 and TRBJ1-4, the CDR3 gives the full variable domain: EAQVTQNPRYLITVTGKKLTVTCSQNMNHEYMSWYRQDPGLGLRQIYYSMNVEVTDKGDVPEGYKVSRKEKRNFPLILESPSPNQTSLYFCASSKGVSSNEKLFFGSGTQLSVL.

This chain connects TRBV18 to TRBJ2-2; no clear D. The CDR3 consists of 15 residues. V shed 0 bases and J shed 1 base, with 6 bases lying between them. CDR1 and CDR2 (germline): KGHSH, LQKENI. The DNA of the CDR3 is TGTGCCAGCTCACCACCAACGTGGAACACCGGGGAGCTGTTTTTT. Its translation: CASSPPTWNTGELFF.

This clone was recorded once. For the CDR3, the DNA is TGCAGCGTTGACGGTAATCTGGGCACAGATACGCAGTATTTT. This encodes CSVDGNLGTDTQYF. The gene calls are TRBV29-1 and TRBJ2-3; D remains ambiguous. Germline CDR1 SQVTM, CDR2 ANQGSEA. This CDR3 spans 14 amino acids. Trimming took off 3 bases at V and 1 base at J, with 11 bases between the two ends.

The table lists this clone with a count of one. This chain joins TRBV6-5 and TRBJ2-3; D could derive from TRBD1 or TRBD2 (7 bases each). Germline V gene data show CDR1 as MNHEY and CDR2 as SVGAGI. CDR3 length equals 15 residues. The V and J ends lost 1 base and 7 bases respectively, with 15 bases between them. The CDR3 protein is CASSYYGQGGNTQYF. DNA for the CDR3: TGTGCCAGCAGTTACTATGGGCAGGGGGGGAATACGCAGTATTTT.

The gene calls are TRBV7-9 and TRBJ1-3; the D is unclear. CDR3 size: 14 residues. Germline assignment: CDR1 SEHNR and CDR2 FQNEAQ (reference sequence). The V end was cut by 6 bases, the J end by 2 bases, with 11 bases between. The CDR3, as DNA: TGTGCCAGCAGTAAGCTTGGGGCTGGAAACACCATATATTTT. This codes for CASSKLGAGNTIYF.

V is TRBV5-4 and J is TRBJ1-1; D is unresolved. CDR1 SGHNT and CDR2 YYREEE come from the germline V gene (reference sequence). Trimming left V 4 bases short and J 4 bases short, with 23 bases between. This CDR3 is built from 17 residues. The CDR3 spells CASSPQRAGSVITEAFF. The CDR3 coding sequence is TGTGCCAGCAGCCCCCAAAGGGCAGGTTCGGTGATCACTGAAGCTTTCTTT.

CDR3 protein: CASSDYLAWGTDTQYF. CDR3 coding DNA: TGTGCCAGCAGTGACTATCTTGCATGGGGCACAGATACGCAGTATTTT. V is TRBV6-4 and J is TRBJ2-3; D remains unclear. Trimming took 1 base from V and 1 from J, leaving 12 bases between them. Germline V lookup: CDR1 MRHNA, CDR2 SNTAGT. The CDR3 sequence is 16 residues long.

This chain joins TRBV14 and TRBJ2-1; 10 nucleotides agree with TRBD2. The germline gives CDR1 SGHDN, CDR2 FVKESK. CDR3 length equals 13 residues. After removal of 0 bases from V and 14 bases from J, the junction contained 4 bases not matched to a gene. The CDR3 is CASSQDLAGVEFF. The CDR3, as DNA: TGTGCCAGCAGCCAAGATCTAGCGGGGGTCGAGTTCTTC. Filled out from reference TRBV14 and TRBJ2-1, the complete variable domain reads EAGVTQFPSHSVIEKGQTVTLRCDPISGHDNLYWYRRVMGKEIKFLLHFVKESKQDESGMPNNRFLAERTGGTYSTLKVQPAELEDSGVYFCASSQDLAGVEFFGPGTRLTVL.

V gene TRBV27 combines with J gene TRBJ2-2; D is possibly TRBD1 (5 bases). The CDR3 totals 16 residues. V lost 6 bases and J 1 base, leaving 15 bases between the germline ends. The V gene's germline CDR1 is MNHEY and CDR2 SMNVEV (reference sequence). The CDR3 DNA reads as TGTGCCAGCAGAAGAGACAGCACCCTGAACACCGGGGAGCTGTTTTTT. Its protein product is CASRRDSTLNTGELFF.

CDR3 sequence reads: CASSNNGGTGELFF. For the CDR3, the DNA is TGTGCCAGCAGCAACAATGGGGGCACCGGGGAGCTGTTTTTT. The rearrangement uses TRBV6-6 and TRBJ2-2, with D possibly called TRBD1 or TRBD2 (5 bases each). This CDR3 region has 14 residues. In germline, CDR1 is MNHNY, CDR2 SVGAGI (reference sequence). Trimming removed 6 bases from V and 4 bases from J, with 12 bases in between.

DNA for the CDR3: TGCGCCAGCAGCCAAGAAGGGGGGACTTACACAGATACGCAGTATTTT. Its translation: CASSQEGGTYTDTQYF. The chain carries TRBV4-1 and TRBJ2-3, with D tentatively TRBD1 or TRBD2 (6 bases each). The CDR3 runs to 16 residues. V was pared by 0 bases and J by 2 bases, with 12 bases between. Germline lookup yields CDR1 MGHRA and CDR2 YSYEKL.

Here the CDR3 reads CASSQGKGADINEQFF. The CDR3 nucleotides are TGTGCCAGCAGCCAAGGGAAGGGGGCTGACATCAATGAGCAGTTCTTC. The rearrangement joins TRBV4-2 to TRBJ2-1; 7 bases fit TRBD1. This CDR3 has 16 residues. Germline V gene sequence: CDR1 LGHNA, CDR2 YNFKEQ. The V segment lost 1 base and the J segment 6 bases; nucleotides outside the gene matches: 9.

The chain carries TRBV9 and TRBJ2-5; 10 bases fit TRBD2. Unmatched junction bases numbered 14, after V lost 4 bases and J lost 5 bases. This CDR3 is 17 amino acids long. The germline CDR1 and CDR2 sequences are SGDLS and YYNGEE. The CDR3 bases are TGTGCCAGCAGCCCCGGGGTAGCGGGGGGCGGCAGGGAGACCCAGTACTTC. Amino acid sequence: CASSPGVAGGGRETQYF.

The chain joins TRBV7-9 to TRBJ1-2; TRBD1 might be the D (5 bases). CDR3 length: 13 amino acids. Trimming pared 5 bases from V and 0 bases from J, leaving 7 bases between. Germline lookup yields CDR1 SEHNR and CDR2 FQNEAQ (reference sequence). CDR3 in amino acids: CASSGHTNYGYTF. CDR3 nucleotide sequence: TGTGCCAGCAGCGGACATACTAACTATGGCTACACCTTC.

J is TRBJ1-1 and V is TRBV18; D may be TRBD1 (5 bases). CDR1 is KGHSH, CDR2 LQKENI, per germline. The CDR3 is 19 residues long. Between the trimmed V and J ends, which lost 0 bases and 3 bases, there was a span of 23 bases. The chain's CDR3 is CASSPPVGGPFWLDTEAFF. The CDR3 DNA sequence: TGTGCCAGCTCACCACCGGTCGGGGGACCTTTTTGGTTGGACACTGAAGCTTTCTTT.

The rearrangement links TRBV30 to TRBJ2-1; 13 bases are a match to TRBD2. Germline V gene lookup returns CDR1 GTSNPN and CDR2 SVGIG (reference sequence). The CDR3 totals 14 residues. Germline trimming cut 4 bases from V and 6 bases from J; bases unmatched to any gene: 3. CDR3 protein: CAWTGLAGTNEQFF. The CDR3 coding sequence is TGTGCCTGGACGGGACTAGCGGGGACCAATGAGCAGTTCTTC.

The chain recombines TRBV18 with TRBJ2-1; D is uncertain. The V gene's germline CDR1 is KGHSH and CDR2 LQKENI. Trimming left V 1 base short and J 8 bases short, with 6 bases between. The CDR3 has 12 amino acids. This CDR3 is CASSPRGYEQFF. For the CDR3, the DNA is TGTGCCAGCTCACCACGGGGATATGAGCAGTTCTTC.

The rearrangement joins TRBV5-1 to TRBJ1-2; a weak D match, TRBD1 (5 bases). Germline V gives CDR1 SGHRS, CDR2 YFSETQ. This CDR3 has 14 amino acids. Trimming stripped 1 base from V and 4 bases from J, with 11 bases between. For the CDR3, the DNA is TGCGCCAGCAGCTTGTTGGAGGGGAGCTATGGCTACACCTTC. Protein: CASSLLEGSYGYTF.

The J gene is TRBJ1-1, the V gene TRBV2; 10 positions match TRBD1. The CDR3 has 13 amino acids. J gave up 7 bases and V 4 bases, and 3 bases lay outside the gene matches. Germline loops: CDR1 SNHLY, CDR2 FYNNEI. The CDR3 is CASSGDRGFEAFF. The CDR3 nucleotides are TGTGCCAGCAGTGGGGACAGGGGTTTTGAAGCTTTCTTT.

In its sample, this clone was seen once. This chain joins TRBV20-1 and TRBJ2-5, with 7 nucleotides matching TRBD1. From germline, CDR1 is DFQATT and CDR2 SNEGSKA (reference sequence). V was clipped by 5 bases and J by 4 bases; unmatched bases: 1. The CDR3 totals 11 residues. CDR3 nucleotide sequence: TGCAGTGCTGGGACAGCAGAGACCCAGTACTTC. Translation gives CSAGTAETQYF.